One sample yielded the 10 T cell receptor beta chains listed below, sequenced in a study of blood T cells in healthy people across ages. Together with a sample-barcoded 5' primer, a J-beta primer mix was included in a second PCR lasting about 7 to 11 cycles. From the 5' RACE reads, TCRdb called clonotypes with MiXCR, one entry per CDR3 protein. The sample records 780,000 or so distinct CDR3 sequences, 56% being singletons. The sample comprised blood. These receptors all come from a man aged 40-49 years in good health.

The chain links TRBV2 to TRBJ1-2; no clear D. The CDR3 runs 14 residues. CDR1 is SNHLY and CDR2 is FYNNEI in the germline V gene. Trimming removed 5 bases at V and 4 bases at J, with 14 bases between. CDR3 protein: CASSPEGRPYGYTF. DNA of the CDR3: TGTGCCAGCAGTCCGGAGGGCAGGCCCTATGGCTACACCTTC. The whole variable domain, filled in from reference TRBV2 and TRBJ1-2, reads EPEVTQTPSHQVTQMGQEVILRCVPISNHLYFYWYRQILGQKVEFLVSFYNNEISEKSEIFDDQFSVERPDGSNFTLKIRSTKLEDSAMYFCASSPEGRPYGYTFGSGTRLTVV.

The chain's CDR3 is CASNPGQSYEQYF. CDR3 in DNA: TGTGCCAGCAATCCGGGACAGAGTTACGAGCAGTACTTC. The chain couples TRBV11-3 to TRBJ2-4; 7 positions match TRBD1. The end of the DNA is better explained by TRBJ2-7, so the J call may be wrong. CDR3 size: 13 residues. Germline CDR1 is SGHNT and CDR2 is YENEEA.

The chain employs TRBV27 and TRBJ2-7, with D perhaps matching TRBD1 or TRBD2 (6 bases each). V was shortened by 0 bases and J by 7 bases, with 16 bases between the two germline ends. In germline, CDR1 is MNHEY, CDR2 SMNVEV (reference sequence). The length of the CDR3 is 15 residues. The CDR3 DNA sequence: TGTGCCAGCAGTTTATCGGTGGGGGGCGCTTTAGAGCAGTACTTC. Translated: CASSLSVGGALEQYF.

This clonotype was seen a few times. The chain joins TRBV20-1 to TRBJ1-5; D gene ambiguous. The CDR3 runs 19 residues. Germline V gives CDR1 DFQATT, CDR2 SNEGSKA (reference sequence). V gave up 6 bases and J gave up 0 bases, with 27 bases separating them. The CDR3 loop reads CSAPNRRPLGPYSNQPQHF. For the CDR3, the DNA is TGCAGTGCCCCAAACCGTCGACCCTTGGGCCCTTATAGCAATCAGCCCCAGCATTTT.

As for this clonotype: Possible read error: a much larger clone is one base away. V gene TRBV6-2 or TRBV6-3 combines with J gene TRBJ2-5; TRBD2 aligns across 10 bases. Germline values: CDR1 MNHEY, CDR2 SVGEGT. The CDR3 sequence is 14 residues long. V lost 6 bases and J lost 11; bases outside the gene matches: 12. This chain's CDR3 is CASRPSGGALGQYF. CDR3 coding DNA: TGTGCCAGCAGGCCTAGCGGGGGAGCCCTTGGGCAGTACTTC.

This rearrangement joins TRBV2 to TRBJ2-7, with D tentatively TRBD1 (6 bases). The CDR3 sequence is 14 residues long. Trimming shortened V by 10 bases and J by 3 bases, and 19 bases separated the two germline ends. CDR1 is SNHLY, CDR2 FYNNEI, per germline. The CDR3: CATNEQGRHYEQYF. CDR3 sequence (DNA): TGTGCCACGAATGAACAGGGTCGGCACTACGAGCAGTACTTC.

To note about this clonotype: The junction does not match germline at one end; this may be a read error. This chain connects TRBV4-1 to TRBJ2-6; the D gene is possibly TRBD1 (6 bases). This CDR3 has 17 amino acids. In germline, CDR1 is MGHRA, CDR2 YSYEKL. CDR3 in amino acids: CASSQAQGSGGANVLTF. In DNA form, the CDR3 reads TGCGCCAGCAGCCAGGCTCAGGGGTCCGGTGGGGCCAACGTCCTGACTTTT.

This rearrangement joins TRBV7-8 to TRBJ1-2; no definite D call. CDR1 is SGHVS, CDR2 FQNEAQ, per germline. The CDR3 has 14 residues. V gave up 5 bases and J gave up 4 bases, with 14 bases separating them. CDR3 DNA: TGTGCCAGCAGCCGTGATAGCTCAAGCTATGGCTACACCTTC. This codes for CASSRDSSSYGYTF.

The chain carries TRBV29-1 and TRBJ2-7; TRBD1 agrees at 8 bases. Unmatched junction bases numbered 14, after V lost 6 bases and J lost 7 bases. Looked up from germline, CDR1 is SQVTM and CDR2 is ANQGSEA. The CDR3 runs 14 residues. The CDR3 DNA is TGCAGCGTGAGAGACAGGGGTGGGTACAATGAGCAGTACTTC. It codes for CSVRDRGGYNEQYF.

This clonotype was counted a few times. The rearrangement links TRBV20-1 to TRBJ2-7; tentatively, D is TRBD1 (6 bases). Trimming removed 1 base at V and 3 bases at J, with 13 bases between. This CDR3 is built from 14 residues. Germline V gives CDR1 DFQATT, CDR2 SNEGSKA (reference sequence). CDR3 in DNA: TGCAGTGCTAGAGGACAGGAGAACCTCTACGAGCAGTACTTC. Translating gives CSARGQENLYEQYF.